This T cell receptor (beta chain) is drawn from a study of blood T cell repertoires in COVID-19. Across the whole study: Samples taken during acute and convalescent COVID-19 were collected in the United States, Italy and Spain. Sources were T cells, B-cell-depleted T cells, or PBMCs; the material itself was cDNA or gDNA.

The age range of participants was 18 to 89 years, with residence in about two dozen US areas. Participants' reported clinical history set cohort assignment. CDR1 LNHDA and CDR2 SQIVND come from the germline V gene (reference sequence). The CDR3 is 15 residues long. V was clipped by 8 bases and J by 2 bases; unmatched bases: 12. Data came from immunoSEQ multiplex PCR; TCRdb stores just in-frame clones and leaves some out. Here the sample spans under 200,000 clones, around four fifths being singletons. The chain is built from TRBV19 and TRBJ2-7; TRBD2 matches 7 bases. The sample comprised PBMCs or T cells enriched from blood (not recorded which). This clonotype originated in a woman in her forties or fifties in a cohort exposed to, infected with or recovered from COVID-19 (not recorded which). CDR3 coding DNA: TGTGCCAGTCATGACGGACCTAGCGGCCCCTACGAGCAGTACTTC. Amino acid sequence: CASHDGPSGPYEQYF.